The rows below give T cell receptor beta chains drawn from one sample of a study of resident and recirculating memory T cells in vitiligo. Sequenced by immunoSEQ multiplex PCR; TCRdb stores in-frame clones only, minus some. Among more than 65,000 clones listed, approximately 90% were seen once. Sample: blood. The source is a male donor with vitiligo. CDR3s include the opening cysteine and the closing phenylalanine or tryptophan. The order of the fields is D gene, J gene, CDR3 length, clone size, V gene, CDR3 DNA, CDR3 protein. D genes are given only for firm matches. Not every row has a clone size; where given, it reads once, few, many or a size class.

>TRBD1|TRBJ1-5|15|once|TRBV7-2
TGTGCCAGCAGCTTAACAGGGGGCGGCAATCAGCCCCAGCATTTT
CASSLTGGGNQPQHF
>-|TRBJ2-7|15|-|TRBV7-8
TGTGCCAGCAGCTTAGTGGAGGGTAGGGTCTACGAGCAGTACTTC
CASSLVEGRVYEQYF
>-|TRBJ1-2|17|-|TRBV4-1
TGCGCCAGCAGCCAAGATATCATTCAGCGCGGGCGCTATGGCTACACCTTC
CASSQDIIQRGRYGYTF
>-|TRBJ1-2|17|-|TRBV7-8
TGTGCCAGCAGCTTTGGGGCCCAGGACAACCTCCTCTATGGCTACACCTTC
CASSFGAQDNLLYGYTF
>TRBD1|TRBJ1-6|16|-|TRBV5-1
TGCGCCAGCAGATTACCGGGACAGGGCGCAAATTCACCCCTCCACTTT
CASRLPGQGANSPLHF
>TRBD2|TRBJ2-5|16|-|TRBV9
TGTGCCAGCAGCGTAGCTCTGGCGGGGGGTTTCGAGACCCAGTACTTC
CASSVALAGGFETQYF
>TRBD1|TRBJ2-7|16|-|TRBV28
TGTGCCAGCAGGACGAAGGGGGCAGGGGCTTCTTACGAGCAGTACTTC
CASRTKGAGASYEQYF
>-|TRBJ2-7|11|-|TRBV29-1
TGCAGCCCCGAGGTTGCATACGAGCAGTACTTC
CSPEVAYEQYF
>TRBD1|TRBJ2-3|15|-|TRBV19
TGTGCCAGTAGAACCGGGACAGGGAGCACAGATACGCAGTATTTT
CASRTGTGSTDTQYF
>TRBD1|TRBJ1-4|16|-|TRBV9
TGTGCCAGCAGCGAAAGACAGGGGGCGCGGAATGAAAAACTGTTTTTT
CASSERQGARNEKLFF
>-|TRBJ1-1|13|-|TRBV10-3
TGTGCCATCAGCCTACGAGCGAACACTGAAGCTTTCTTT
CAISLRANTEAFF
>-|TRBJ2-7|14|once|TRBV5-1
TGCGCCAGCAGCGTTCTAACTAGTCAGGTCGAGCAGTACTTC
CASSVLTSQVEQYF
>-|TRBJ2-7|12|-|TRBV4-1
TGCGCCAGCAGCCATTTCGGCTACGAGCAGTACTTC
CASSHFGYEQYF
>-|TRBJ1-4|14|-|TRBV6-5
TGTGCCAGCAGCCGGACTGCCTCTAATGAAAAACTGTTTTTT
CASSRTASNEKLFF
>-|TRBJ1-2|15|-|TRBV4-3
TGCGCCAGCAGCCAAGAACAGGGCGGGGGCTATGGCTACACCTTC
CASSQEQGGGYGYTF
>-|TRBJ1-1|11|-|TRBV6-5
TGTGCCAGCACAGGGAACACTGAAGCTTTCTTT
CASTGNTEAFF
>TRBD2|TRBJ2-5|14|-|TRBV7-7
TGTGCTAGCAGTAGTAGCGGGGGCTCGGAGACCCAGTACTTC
CASSSSGGSETQYF
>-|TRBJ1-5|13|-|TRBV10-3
TGTGCCATCGCGACAGCTAGCAATCAGCCCCAGCATTTT
CAIATASNQPQHF
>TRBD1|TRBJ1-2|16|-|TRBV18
TGTGCCAGCTCACCGGTCAGGGGGTCGGTTAGGTATGGCTACACCTTC
CASSPVRGSVRYGYTF
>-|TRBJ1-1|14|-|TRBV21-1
TGTGCCAGCAGGCCGAGGACAGTGGACACTGAAGCTTTCTTT
CASRPRTVDTEAFF
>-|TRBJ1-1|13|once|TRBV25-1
TGTGCCAGCCGGGGGACCCCGGGACCCGAAGCTTTCTTT
CASRGTPGPEAFF
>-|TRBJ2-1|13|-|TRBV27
TGTGCCAGCAGCCCGGGAAGACCTAATGAGCAGTTCTTC
CASSPGRPNEQFF
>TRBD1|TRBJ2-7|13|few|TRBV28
TGTGCCAGCGGAGGACAGGGGGCGCCCGAGCAGTACTTC
CASGGQGAPEQYF
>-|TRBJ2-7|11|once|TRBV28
TGTGCCAGCAGTTTTATCGGCGAGCAGTACTTC
CASSFIGEQYF
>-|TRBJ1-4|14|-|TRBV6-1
TGTGCCAGCAGGCTGGGGGGGATAGGTGAAAAACTGTTTTTT
CASRLGGIGEKLFF
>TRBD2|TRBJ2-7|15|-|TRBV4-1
TGCGCCAGCAGCCCCCTAGCGGGGTTCTCCTACGAGCAGTACTTC
CASSPLAGFSYEQYF
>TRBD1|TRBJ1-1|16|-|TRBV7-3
TGTGCCAGCAGCTTAAAGCCTGCGGACAGGGTCACTGAAGCTTTCTTT
CASSLKPADRVTEAFF
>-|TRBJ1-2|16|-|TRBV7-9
TGTGCCAGCAGCTTATCTGGCAGGGTGCACACCTATGGCTACACCTTC
CASSLSGRVHTYGYTF
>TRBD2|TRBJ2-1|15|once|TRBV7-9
TGTGCCAGCAGCTTAGGGCGGGGGGCTCTCAATGAGCAGTTCTTC
CASSLGRGALNEQFF
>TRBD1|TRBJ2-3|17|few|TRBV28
TGTGCCAGCAGCCCGACAGGGCCTTCTTTTAGCACAGATACGCAGTATTTT
CASSPTGPSFSTDTQYF
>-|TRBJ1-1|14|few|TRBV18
TGTGCCAGCTCACCACCGAACAGCTACACTGAAGCTTTCTTT
CASSPPNSYTEAFF
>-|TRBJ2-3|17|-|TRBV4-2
TGTGCCAGCACCGAGTCTGAGGGGGTCTGGAGCACAGATACGCAGTATTTT
CASTESEGVWSTDTQYF
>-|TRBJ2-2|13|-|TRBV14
TGTGCCAGCAGCCAACAGAACACCGGGGAGCTGTTTTTT
CASSQQNTGELFF
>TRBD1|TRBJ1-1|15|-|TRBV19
TGTGCCAGTAGTATCCTAAGGACAGGGGGCACTGAAGCTTTCTTT
CASSILRTGGTEAFF
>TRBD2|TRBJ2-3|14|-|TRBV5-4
TGTGCCAGCAGCTCGGCGGGGGGGCCAGATACGCAGTATTTT
CASSSAGGPDTQYF
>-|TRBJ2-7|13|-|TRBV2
TGTGCCAGCAGTGAAGATTTCAGCGGGGAGCAGTACTTC
CASSEDFSGEQYF
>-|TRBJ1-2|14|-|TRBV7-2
TGTGCCAGCAGCTTAGTTCTGGGGGCATATGGCTACACCTTC
CASSLVLGAYGYTF
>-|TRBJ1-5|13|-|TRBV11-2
TGTGCCAGCAGCTTATTGGAGGGTCAGCCCCAGCATTTT
CASSLLEGQPQHF
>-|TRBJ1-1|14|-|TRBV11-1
TGTGCCAGCAGCCAGCCTAACAGGAACACTGAAGCTTTCTTT
CASSQPNRNTEAFF
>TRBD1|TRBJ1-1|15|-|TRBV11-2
TGTGCCAGCAGCTCGGGTGGACAGGGAACGACTGAAGCTTTCTTT
CASSSGGQGTTEAFF
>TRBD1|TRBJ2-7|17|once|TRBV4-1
TGCGCCAGCAGCCAAGCCCAGGACAGGGTTTCTTCATACGAGCAGTACTTC
CASSQAQDRVSSYEQYF